This T cell receptor (beta chain) was recorded in a study of shared clonotypes between healthy human individuals. Repertoires were generated with immunoSEQ multiplex PCR, while TCRdb's copy carries only in-frame clones and drops some. The sample holds over a million clones, around 98.5% seen once. The V end was cut by 7 bases, the J end by 2 bases, with 18 bases between. The CDR3 sequence is 15 residues long. Germline CDR1 MNHNY, CDR2 SVGAGI (reference sequence). All donors were Caucasian adults living in Nashville, Tennessee. Findings and limits, study-wide: The sharing of about 5% of naive CD4 clonotypes was seen across a handful of donors. The represented genetic and exposure-history diversity was limited by the small number of donors.

A remark on this clone: No antigen is known for it.

This receptor was taken from a man aged 25 to 45 in good health. V is TRBV6-6 and J is TRBJ2-7; D may correspond to TRBD1 or TRBD2 (5 bases each). Source material: naive CD4+ T cells sorted from blood. The subset was: CD45RA+ positively selected. The CDR3 loop reads CASTMGGDGTYEQYF. DNA for the CDR3: TGTGCCAGCACTATGGGTGGGGACGGTACCTACGAGCAGTACTTC.